The 10 T cell receptor beta chains reported below all come from one sample, sequenced in a study of CD8 T cells in ankylosing spondylitis (dated by TCRdb to 2017 to 2019). The library was made by 5' RACE. Data came from an Illumina HiSeq 2500. The raw public reads went through TCRdb reprocessing: fastp at Q25, MiXCR clone calling, in-frame beta chains kept. Every distinct CDR3 protein forms one entry, paired with its most common genes and DNA. The sample table records around 300,000 distinct CDR3 sequences; less than 25% of these occur just once. The leading ten clones occupy 3.5% of the sample. Source material: blood, either unsorted or a sorted T cell fraction (not recorded which). The receptors were gathered from a female donor with ankylosing spondylitis or in good health (not recorded which).

The CDR3 loop reads CSARDGQGGNQPQHF. As DNA, the CDR3 is TGCAGTGCTAGAGACGGACAGGGGGGCAATCAGCCCCAGCATTTT. The chain joins TRBV20-1 to TRBJ1-5, with TRBD1 matching 10 bases. The CDR3 extends over 15 amino acids. Germline assignment: CDR1 DFQATT and CDR2 SNEGSKA (reference sequence). Trimming at V came to 0 bases and at J to 2 bases, leaving 1 base not matched to a gene.

The rearrangement joins TRBV4-1 to TRBJ2-1; TRBD2 matches 7 bases. This CDR3 contains 16 residues. CDR1 MGHRA and CDR2 YSYEKL come from the germline V gene. With 4 bases clipped from V and 5 bases from J, the junction kept 11 bases outside the gene matches. The CDR3 sequence is CASSLEGTTWDNEQFF. DNA for the CDR3: TGCGCCAGCAGCCTGGAGGGGACTACCTGGGACAATGAGCAGTTCTTC.

This clonotype was detected only a few times. This chain connects TRBV7-8 to TRBJ2-5; 13 bases are a match to TRBD2. Looked up from germline, CDR1 is SGHVS and CDR2 is FQNEAQ. This CDR3 region has 17 residues. V lost 1 base, J lost 5 bases, and 7 bases stayed unmatched. DNA for the CDR3: TGTGCCAGCAGCTTAGGGCGACTAGCGGGAGGTGTGGAGACCCAGTACTTC. This encodes CASSLGRLAGGVETQYF.

The V call is TRBV6-4, the J call TRBJ2-2, with 7 bases identical to TRBD1. This CDR3 has 14 amino acids. J gave up 4 bases and V 10 bases, and 9 bases lay outside the gene matches. CDR1 is MRHNA, CDR2 SNTAGT, per germline. CDR3 nucleotide sequence: TGTGCCACCCGAAGACAGGGCTCCACCGGGGAGCTGTTTTTT. Translation gives CATRRQGSTGELFF.

The chain links TRBV6-1 to TRBJ2-3; no clear D. CDR1 is MNHNS and CDR2 is SASEGT in the germline V gene. V dropped 8 bases and J dropped 4 bases, with 16 bases sitting between them. CDR3 length equals 14 residues. The CDR3 bases are TGTGCCAGCCCCCACATAAGTCCCCCAGATACGCAGTATTTT. Protein: CASPHISPPDTQYF.

The chain has TRBV6-5 and TRBJ1-5; D possibly corresponds to TRBD1 (5 bases). The V end lost 2 bases, the J end lost 5 bases, and 13 bases lay between the germline ends. The germline V gene has CDR1 MNHEY and CDR2 SVGAGI. This CDR3 comprises 15 residues. The CDR3 DNA follows: TGTGCCAGCAGTTACGGGACGGGGGGAGATCAGCCCCAGCATTTT. Translating gives CASSYGTGGDQPQHF.

V is TRBV21-1 and J is TRBJ2-7; TRBD2 reflects the table's D call only, with no check against the DNA. TRBV21-1 represents a pseudogene. The CDR3 contains 17 residues. CDR3: CASSLQGGGLAAYEQYF. The CDR3 DNA is TGTGCCAGCAGCCTCCAGGGTGGGGGACTAGCAGCCTACGAGCAGTACTTC.

In this sample, this clonotype turned up a few times. V usage is TRBV19 and J usage is TRBJ2-3, with 8 bases matching TRBD1. V dropped 2 bases and J dropped 1; count of bases not matched to a gene: 2. The V gene's germline CDR1 is LNHDA and CDR2 SQIVND (reference sequence). The CDR3 length is 15 residues. As DNA, the CDR3 is TGTGCCAGTAGTATACCGGGACAGGGCACAGATACGCAGTATTTT. Its protein product is CASSIPGQGTDTQYF.

The chain recombines TRBV10-3 with TRBJ1-2; the D is unclear. V was clipped by 3 bases and J by 4 bases, with 15 bases between them. CDR1 and CDR2 from the germline V gene are ENHRY and SYGVKD. The CDR3 covers 15 residues. CDR3 sequence (DNA): TGTGCCATCAGTGACCCTGTCCAGAGGGCCTATGGCTACACCTTC. Amino acids: CAISDPVQRAYGYTF.

This clonotype was observed a handful of times. This chain connects TRBV7-6 to TRBJ2-1; D tentatively fits TRBD1 or TRBD2 (5 bases each). Per germline, CDR1 SGHVS and CDR2 FNYEAQ. The ends were cut back, 2 bases at V and 5 bases at J, with 16 bases in the middle. The CDR3 runs 16 residues. The CDR3 spells CASSLPTGTHHNEQFF. The CDR3, as DNA: TGTGCCAGCAGCTTACCGACCGGGACCCACCACAATGAGCAGTTCTTC.